This T cell receptor beta chain was identified in a study of blood T cell repertoires in COVID-19. Across the whole study: COVID-19 samples from acute and convalescent phases originated in the United States, Italy and Spain. In each case, the material was cDNA or gDNA derived from T cells, B-cell-depleted T cells, or PBMCs.

As processed by the authors: How many nucleated cells were present was estimated from reference gene primer amplification. The protocol was immunoSEQ multiplex PCR, while the TCRdb copy is restricted to in-frame clones and leaves out a portion. V and J calls and clone size are as listed in that table; D and trimming were resolved from the DNA. The sample shows 100,000 to 130,000 clones, less than 85% of them seen only once. CDR3 length: 15 amino acids. With 0 bases clipped from V and 6 bases from J, the junction kept 2 bases outside the gene matches. Looked up from germline, CDR1 is SGHNT and CDR2 is YYREEE (reference sequence). The table lists this clone with a few counts.

This receptor was taken from a woman in her forties with acute or convalescent COVID-19. The rearrangement uses TRBV5-4 and TRBJ2-1; 11 nucleotides align to TRBD1. Sample: peripheral blood. CDR3 coding DNA: TGTGCCAGCAGCTTGGATGGGACAGGGGGCAATGAGCAGTTCTTC. Protein sequence: CASSLDGTGGNEQFF.